The sequence of this T cell receptor beta chain was determined in a study of blood T cell repertoires in COVID-19. Study background: Acute and convalescent COVID-19 samples came from the United States, Italy and Spain. Nucleic acid was either cDNA or gDNA, and it came from T cells, B-cell-depleted T cells, or PBMCs.

Trimming at V came to 2 bases and at J to 4 bases, leaving 5 bases not matched to a gene. The length of the CDR3 is 15 residues. Germline CDR1 reads LNHDA; CDR2 reads SQIVND (reference sequence). Original data processing: Amplification from reference gene primers served as the basis for estimated nucleated cell counts. Only in-frame clones appear in the TCRdb table, and some are missing; sequencing was by immunoSEQ multiplex PCR. The V and J calls and clone size come from that table; D and trimming were worked out from the DNA. The data hold 170,000 or so clones, with just under 90% observed a single time. Seattle patients were enrolled while actively infected and followed longitudinally.

The V and J genes are TRBV19 and TRBJ1-5; 7 bases are shared with TRBD1. This sequence originates from a woman aged 70 to 79 with COVID-19, enrolled during active disease. Sequencing used peripheral blood. Written as DNA, the CDR3 is TGTGCCAGTAGTATAAACCAGGGGGTTAATCAGCCCCAGCATTTT. This gives the protein CASSINQGVNQPQHF.